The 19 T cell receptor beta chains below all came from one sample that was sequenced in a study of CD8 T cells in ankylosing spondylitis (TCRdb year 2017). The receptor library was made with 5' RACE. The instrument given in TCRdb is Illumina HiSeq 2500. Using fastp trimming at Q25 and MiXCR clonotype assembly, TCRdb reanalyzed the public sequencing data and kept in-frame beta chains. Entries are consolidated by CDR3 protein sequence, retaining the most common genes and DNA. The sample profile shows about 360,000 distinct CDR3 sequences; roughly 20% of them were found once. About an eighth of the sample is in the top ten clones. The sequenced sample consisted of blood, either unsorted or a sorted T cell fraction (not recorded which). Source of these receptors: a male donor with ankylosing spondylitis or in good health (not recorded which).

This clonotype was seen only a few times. CDR3 coding DNA: TGTGCCAGCAGCTCCCGTACCTACGAGCAGTACTTC. Translated: CASSSRTYEQYF. V usage is TRBV3-1 and J usage is TRBJ2-7; D gene uncertain. CDR1 and CDR2 (germline): LGHDT, YNNKEL (reference sequence). The CDR3 contains 12 residues. V lost 5 bases and J lost 2, with 7 bases in between.

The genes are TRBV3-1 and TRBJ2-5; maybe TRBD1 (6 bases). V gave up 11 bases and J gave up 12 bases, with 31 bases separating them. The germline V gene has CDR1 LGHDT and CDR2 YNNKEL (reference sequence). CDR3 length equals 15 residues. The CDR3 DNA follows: TGTGCCTCCACCCAGCAGACTACCGGGACACCGAAGGAGTACTTC. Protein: CASTQQTTGTPKEYF.

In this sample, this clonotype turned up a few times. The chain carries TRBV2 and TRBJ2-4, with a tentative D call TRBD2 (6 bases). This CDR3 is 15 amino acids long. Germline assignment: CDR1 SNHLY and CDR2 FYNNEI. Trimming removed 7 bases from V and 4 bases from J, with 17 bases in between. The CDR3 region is CASISGGLPKNIQYF. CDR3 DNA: TGTGCCAGCATCTCCGGGGGACTTCCTAAAAACATTCAGTACTTC. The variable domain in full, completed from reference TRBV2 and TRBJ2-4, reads EPEVTQTPSHQVTQMGQEVILRCVPISNHLYFYWYRQILGQKVEFLVSFYNNEISEKSEIFDDQFSVERPDGSNFTLKIRSTKLEDSAMYFCASISGGLPKNIQYFGAGTRLSVL.

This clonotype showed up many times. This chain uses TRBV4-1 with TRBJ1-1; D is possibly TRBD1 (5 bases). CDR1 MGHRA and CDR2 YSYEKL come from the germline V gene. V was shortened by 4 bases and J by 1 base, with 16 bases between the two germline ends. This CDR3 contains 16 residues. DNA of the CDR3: TGCGCCAGCAGCCCCCACAAACAGGTTTCGAACACTGAAGCTTTCTTT. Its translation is CASSPHKQVSNTEAFF.

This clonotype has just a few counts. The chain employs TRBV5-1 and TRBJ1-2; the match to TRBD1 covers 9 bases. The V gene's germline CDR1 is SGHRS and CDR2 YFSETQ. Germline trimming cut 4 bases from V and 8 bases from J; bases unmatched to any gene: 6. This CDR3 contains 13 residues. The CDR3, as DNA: TGCGCCAGCAGCGGGGACAGGGAATGGGGCTACACCTTC. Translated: CASSGDREWGYTF.

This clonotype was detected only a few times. CDR3 DNA: TGTGCCAGCGCGCTTCTGGGTGCGTCTTACGAGCAGTACTTC. Residues: CASALLGASYEQYF. The gene calls are TRBV6-2 or TRBV6-3 and TRBJ2-7, with D unresolved. Germline assignment: CDR1 MNHEY and CDR2 SVGEGT. V was cut by 8 bases and J by 4 bases, with 18 bases left in between. The CDR3 contains 14 residues.

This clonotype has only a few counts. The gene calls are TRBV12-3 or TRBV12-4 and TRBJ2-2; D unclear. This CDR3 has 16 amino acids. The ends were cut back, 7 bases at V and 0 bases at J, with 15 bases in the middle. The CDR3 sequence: CASTKTFKANTGELFF. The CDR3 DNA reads TGTGCCAGCACCAAAACCTTTAAGGCGAACACCGGGGAGCTGTTTTTT.

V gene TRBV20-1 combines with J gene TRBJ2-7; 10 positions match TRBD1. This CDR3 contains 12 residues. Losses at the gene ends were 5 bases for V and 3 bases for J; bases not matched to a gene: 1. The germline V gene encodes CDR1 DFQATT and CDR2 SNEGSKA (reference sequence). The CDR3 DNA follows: TGCAGTGCTTGGGACAGGGGCTACGAGCAGTACTTC. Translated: CSAWDRGYEQYF.

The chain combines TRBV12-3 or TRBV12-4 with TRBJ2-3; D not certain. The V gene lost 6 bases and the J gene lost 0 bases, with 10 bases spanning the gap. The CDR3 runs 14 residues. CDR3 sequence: CASSKATSTDTQYF. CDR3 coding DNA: TGTGCCAGCAGCAAAGCTACTAGCACAGATACGCAGTATTTT.

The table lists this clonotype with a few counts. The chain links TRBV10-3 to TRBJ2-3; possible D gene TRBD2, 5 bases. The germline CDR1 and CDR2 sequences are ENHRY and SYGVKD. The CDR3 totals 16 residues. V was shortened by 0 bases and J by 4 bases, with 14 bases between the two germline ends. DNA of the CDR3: TGTGCCATCAGTGAGTCGGTGGACTCTAGTTCAGATACGCAGTATTTT. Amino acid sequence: CAISESVDSSSDTQYF.

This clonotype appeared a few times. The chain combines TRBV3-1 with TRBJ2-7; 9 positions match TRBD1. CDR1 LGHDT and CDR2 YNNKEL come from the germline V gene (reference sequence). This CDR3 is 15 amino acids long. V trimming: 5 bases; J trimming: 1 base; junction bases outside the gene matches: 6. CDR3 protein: CASSTTGGPSYEQYF. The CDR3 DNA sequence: TGTGCCAGCAGCACAACAGGGGGCCCATCCTACGAGCAGTACTTC.

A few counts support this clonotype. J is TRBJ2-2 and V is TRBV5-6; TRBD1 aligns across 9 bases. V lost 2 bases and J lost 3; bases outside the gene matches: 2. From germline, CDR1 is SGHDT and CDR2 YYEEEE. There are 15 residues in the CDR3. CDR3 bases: TGTGCCAGCAGCTTCTGGACAGGGGACACCGGGGAGCTGTTTTTT. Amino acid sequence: CASSFWTGDTGELFF. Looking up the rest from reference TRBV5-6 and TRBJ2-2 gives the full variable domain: DAGVTQSPTHLIKTRGQQVTLRCSPKSGHDTVSWYQQALGQGPQFIFQYYEEEERQRGNFPDRFSGHQFPNYSSELNVNALLLGDSALYLCASSFWTGDTGELFFGEGSRLTVL.

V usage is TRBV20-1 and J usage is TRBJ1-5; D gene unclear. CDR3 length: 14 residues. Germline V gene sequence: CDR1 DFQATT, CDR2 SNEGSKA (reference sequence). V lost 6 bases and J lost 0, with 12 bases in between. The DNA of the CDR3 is TGCAGTGCGGAAAGGACGGATAGCAATCAGCCCCAGCATTTT. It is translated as CSAERTDSNQPQHF.

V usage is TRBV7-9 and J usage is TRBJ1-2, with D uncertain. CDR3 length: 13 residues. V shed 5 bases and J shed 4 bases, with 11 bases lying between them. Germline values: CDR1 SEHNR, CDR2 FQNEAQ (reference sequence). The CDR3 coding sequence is TGTGCCAGCAGCCCAGATAATTTCTATGGCTACACCTTC. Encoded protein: CASSPDNFYGYTF.

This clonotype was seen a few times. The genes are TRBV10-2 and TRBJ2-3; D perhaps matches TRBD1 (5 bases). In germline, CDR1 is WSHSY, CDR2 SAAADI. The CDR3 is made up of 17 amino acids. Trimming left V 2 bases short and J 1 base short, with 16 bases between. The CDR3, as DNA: TGCGCCAGCAGTGAGGTTTTTTTCGACAGCCGCACAGATACGCAGTATTTT. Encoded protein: CASSEVFFDSRTDTQYF.

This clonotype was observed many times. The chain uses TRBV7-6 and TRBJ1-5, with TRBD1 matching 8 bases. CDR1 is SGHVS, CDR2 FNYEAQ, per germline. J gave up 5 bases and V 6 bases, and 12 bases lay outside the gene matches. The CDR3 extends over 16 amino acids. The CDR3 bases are TGTGCCAGCAGTCCGCAGCACGCAGGGGGCTATCAGCCCCAGCATTTT. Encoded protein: CASSPQHAGGYQPQHF.

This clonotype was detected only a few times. The CDR3 DNA reads TGTGCCAGCAGCTTAGAAGGGGGCTATCAAGAGACCCAGTACTTC. Encoded protein: CASSLEGGYQETQYF. This chain links TRBV13 with TRBJ2-5; 7 nucleotides match TRBD1. Germline loops: CDR1 PRHDT, CDR2 FYEKMQ (reference sequence). Unmatched junction bases numbered 4, after V lost 1 base and J lost 2 bases. The CDR3 is made up of 15 amino acids.

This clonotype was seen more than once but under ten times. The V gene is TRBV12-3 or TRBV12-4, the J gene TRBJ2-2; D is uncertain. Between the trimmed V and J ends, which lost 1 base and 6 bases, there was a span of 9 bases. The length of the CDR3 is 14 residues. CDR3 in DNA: TGTGCCAGCAGTTTAGAGGGAAAGGCCGGGGAGCTGTTTTTT. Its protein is CASSLEGKAGELFF.

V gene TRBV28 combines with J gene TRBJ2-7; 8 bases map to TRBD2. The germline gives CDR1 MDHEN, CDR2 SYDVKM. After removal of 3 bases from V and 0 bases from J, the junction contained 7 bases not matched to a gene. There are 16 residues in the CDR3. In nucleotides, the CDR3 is TGTGCCAGCAGTTTTGGTACTAGCGGCAGCTCCTACGAGCAGTACTTC. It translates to CASSFGTSGSSYEQYF.